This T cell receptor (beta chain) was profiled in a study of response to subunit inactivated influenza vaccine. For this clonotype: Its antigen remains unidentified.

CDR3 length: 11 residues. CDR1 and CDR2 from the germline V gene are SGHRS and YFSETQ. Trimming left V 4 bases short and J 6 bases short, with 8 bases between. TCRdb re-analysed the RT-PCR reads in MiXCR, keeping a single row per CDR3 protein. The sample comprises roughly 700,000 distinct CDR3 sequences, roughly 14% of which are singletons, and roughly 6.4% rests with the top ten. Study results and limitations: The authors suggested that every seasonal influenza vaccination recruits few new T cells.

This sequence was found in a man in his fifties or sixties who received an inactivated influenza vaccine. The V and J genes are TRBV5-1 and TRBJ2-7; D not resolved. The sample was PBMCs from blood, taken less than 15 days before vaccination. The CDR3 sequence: CASSRDSEQYF. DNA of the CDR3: TGCGCCAGCAGCCGCGACTCCGAGCAGTACTTC. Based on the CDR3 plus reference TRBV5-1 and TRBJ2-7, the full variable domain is KAGVTQTPRYLIKTRGQQVTLSCSPISGHRSVSWYQQTPGQGLQFLFEYFSETQRNKGNFPGRFSGRQFSNSRSEMNVSTLELGDSALYLCASSRDSEQYFGPGTRLTVT.